This TCR beta chain originates from a study of immune evolution from preneoplasia to lung adenocarcinoma. Study results and caveats: KRAS-mutant nodules had the highest T cell clonality. From normal lung to invasive adenocarcinoma, top clone frequencies appeared to decrease.

Patient tissue came from resections in Japan or China, 2014–2017. TCRdb's copy holds only in-frame clones and misses some; the assay was immunoSEQ multiplex PCR. The profile covers 3,800 or so clones, with around 86% appearing a single time and 5% to 7% taken by the ten largest. On this clone itself: Its antigen is still unknown.

This CDR3 spans 12 amino acids. J was trimmed by 4 bases and V by 10 bases; bases with no gene match: 5. The germline gives CDR1 ENHRY, CDR2 SYGVKD. The sequenced sample was FFPE minimally invasive lung adenocarcinoma tissue. J is TRBJ1-1 and V is TRBV10-3; 8 bases map to TRBD1. The clonotype was recovered from a donor at least 70 years old with lung adenocarcinoma. As DNA, the CDR3 is TGTGCCACCCGACAGGGGAGCACTGAAGCTTTCTTT. Protein product: CATRQGSTEAFF.